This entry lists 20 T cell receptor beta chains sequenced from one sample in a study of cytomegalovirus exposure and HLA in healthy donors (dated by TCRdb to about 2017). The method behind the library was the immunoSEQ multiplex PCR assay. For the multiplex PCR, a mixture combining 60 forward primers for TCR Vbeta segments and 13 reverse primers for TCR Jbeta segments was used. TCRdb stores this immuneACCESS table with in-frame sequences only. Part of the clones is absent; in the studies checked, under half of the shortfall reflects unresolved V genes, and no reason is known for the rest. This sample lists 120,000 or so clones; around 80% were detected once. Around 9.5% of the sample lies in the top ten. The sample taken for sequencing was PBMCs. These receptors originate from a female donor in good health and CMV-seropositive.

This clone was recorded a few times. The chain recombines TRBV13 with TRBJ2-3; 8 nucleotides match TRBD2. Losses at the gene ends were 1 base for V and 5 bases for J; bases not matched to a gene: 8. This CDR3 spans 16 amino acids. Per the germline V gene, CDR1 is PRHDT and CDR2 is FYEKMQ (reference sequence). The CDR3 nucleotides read TGTGCCAGCAGCTTAGCAGGTAGCGGGGTCCAAGATACGCAGTATTTT. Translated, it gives CASSLAGSGVQDTQYF. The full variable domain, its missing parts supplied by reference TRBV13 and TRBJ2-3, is AAGVIQSPRHLIKEKRETATLKCYPIPRHDTVYWYQQGPGQDPQFLISFYEKMQSDKGSIPDRFSAQQFSDYHSELNMSSLELGDSALYFCASSLAGSGVQDTQYFGPGTRLTVL.

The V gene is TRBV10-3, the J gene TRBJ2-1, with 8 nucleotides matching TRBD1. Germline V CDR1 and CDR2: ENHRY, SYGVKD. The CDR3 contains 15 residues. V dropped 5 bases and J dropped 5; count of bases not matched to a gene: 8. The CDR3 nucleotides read TGTGCCATCAGTTTAAACAGGGGGGTAGACAATGAGCAGTTCTTC. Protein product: CAISLNRGVDNEQFF.

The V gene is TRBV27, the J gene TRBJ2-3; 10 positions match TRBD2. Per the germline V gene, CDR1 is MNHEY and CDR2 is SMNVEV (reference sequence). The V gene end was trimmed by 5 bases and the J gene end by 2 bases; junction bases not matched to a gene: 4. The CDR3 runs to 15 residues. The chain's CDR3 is CASSPGTSATDTQYF. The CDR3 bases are TGTGCCAGCAGTCCCGGGACTAGCGCCACAGATACGCAGTATTTT.

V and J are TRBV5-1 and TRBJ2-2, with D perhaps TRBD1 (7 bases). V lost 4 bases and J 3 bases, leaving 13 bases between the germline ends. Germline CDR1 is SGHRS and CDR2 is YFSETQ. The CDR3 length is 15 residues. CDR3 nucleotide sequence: TGCGCCAGCAGCGGAGGGACAGCTTACACCGGGGAGCTGTTTTTT. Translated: CASSGGTAYTGELFF.

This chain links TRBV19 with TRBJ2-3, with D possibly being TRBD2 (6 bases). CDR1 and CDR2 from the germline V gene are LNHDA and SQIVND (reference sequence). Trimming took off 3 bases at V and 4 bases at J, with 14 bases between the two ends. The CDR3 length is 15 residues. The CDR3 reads CASSITSFLPDTQYF. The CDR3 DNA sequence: TGTGCCAGTAGTATCACTAGCTTTTTGCCAGATACGCAGTATTTT. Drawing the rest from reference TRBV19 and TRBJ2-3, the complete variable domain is DGGITQSPKYLFRKEGQNVTLSCEQNLNHDAMYWYRQDPGQGLRLIYYSQIVNDFQKGDIAEGYSVSREKKESFPLTVTSAQKNPTAFYLCASSITSFLPDTQYFGPGTRLTVL.

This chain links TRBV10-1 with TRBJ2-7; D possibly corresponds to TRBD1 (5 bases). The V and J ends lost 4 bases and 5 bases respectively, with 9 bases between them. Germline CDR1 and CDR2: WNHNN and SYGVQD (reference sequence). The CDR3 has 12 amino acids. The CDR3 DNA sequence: TGCGCCAGCAGTGCAGGGTTAGACGAGCAGTACTTC. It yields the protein CASSAGLDEQYF.

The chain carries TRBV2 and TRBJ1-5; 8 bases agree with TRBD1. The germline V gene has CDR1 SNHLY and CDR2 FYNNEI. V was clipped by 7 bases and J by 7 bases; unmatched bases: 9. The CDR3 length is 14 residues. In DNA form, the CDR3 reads TGTGCCAGCAATGGCAGGGGGCAGGCACAGCCCCAGCATTTT. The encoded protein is CASNGRGQAQPQHF.

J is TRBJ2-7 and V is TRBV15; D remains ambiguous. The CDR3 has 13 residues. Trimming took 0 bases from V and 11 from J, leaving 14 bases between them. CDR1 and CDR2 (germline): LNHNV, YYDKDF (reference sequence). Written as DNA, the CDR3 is TGTGCCACCAGCAGAGATCTGAACGCTCGGGAGTACTTC. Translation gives CATSRDLNAREYF.

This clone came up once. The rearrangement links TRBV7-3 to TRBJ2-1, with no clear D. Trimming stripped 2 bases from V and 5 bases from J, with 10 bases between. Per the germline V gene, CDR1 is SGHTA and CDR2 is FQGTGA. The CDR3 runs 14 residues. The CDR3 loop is CASSLGRSDNEQFF. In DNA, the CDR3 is TGTGCCAGCAGCTTAGGCAGAAGCGACAATGAGCAGTTCTTC.

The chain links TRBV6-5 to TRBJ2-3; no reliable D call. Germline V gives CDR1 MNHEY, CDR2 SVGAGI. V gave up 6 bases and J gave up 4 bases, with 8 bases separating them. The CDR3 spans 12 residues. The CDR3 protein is CASSSPADTQYF. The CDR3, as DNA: TGTGCCAGCAGCTCCCCCGCAGATACGCAGTATTTT.

Here the CDR3 reads CSVANPGQPPRTGALDSPLHF. DNA of the CDR3: TGCAGCGTTGCCAACCCAGGACAGCCCCCCCGGACAGGGGCCCTTGATTCACCCCTCCACTTT. This sequence joins TRBV29-1 and TRBJ1-6, with 9 nucleotides matching TRBD1. The CDR3 consists of 21 residues. V lost 4 bases to trimming and J lost 8 bases; unmatched junction nucleotides: 27. The V gene's germline CDR1 is SQVTM and CDR2 ANQGSEA.

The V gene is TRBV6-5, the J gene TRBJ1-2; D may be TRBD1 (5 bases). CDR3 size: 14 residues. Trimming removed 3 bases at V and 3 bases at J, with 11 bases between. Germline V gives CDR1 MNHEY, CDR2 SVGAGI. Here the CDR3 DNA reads TGTGCCAGCAGTTATAAGGCCAGGGACTATGGCTACACCTTC. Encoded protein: CASSYKARDYGYTF.

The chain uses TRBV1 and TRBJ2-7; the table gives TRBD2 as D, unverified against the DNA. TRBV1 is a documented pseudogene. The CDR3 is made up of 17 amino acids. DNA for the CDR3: TGCACCAGCCTCCAAGGGGCGGGGCCATATACTCCCTACGAGCAGTACTTC. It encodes CTSLQGAGPYTPYEQYF.

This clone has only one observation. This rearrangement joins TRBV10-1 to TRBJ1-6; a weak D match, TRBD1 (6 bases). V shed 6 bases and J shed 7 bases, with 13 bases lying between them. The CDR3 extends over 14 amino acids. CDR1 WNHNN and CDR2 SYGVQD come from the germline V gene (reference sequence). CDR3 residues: CASRMDSHNSPLHF. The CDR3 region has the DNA TGCGCCAGCAGGATGGACAGTCACAATTCACCCCTCCACTTT.

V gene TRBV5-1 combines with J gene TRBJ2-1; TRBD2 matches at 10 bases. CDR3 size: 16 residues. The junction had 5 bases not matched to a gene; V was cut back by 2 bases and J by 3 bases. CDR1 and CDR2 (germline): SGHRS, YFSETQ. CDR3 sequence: CASSLSIAGGYNEQFF. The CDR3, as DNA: TGCGCCAGCAGCTTAAGTATAGCGGGGGGCTACAATGAGCAGTTCTTC.

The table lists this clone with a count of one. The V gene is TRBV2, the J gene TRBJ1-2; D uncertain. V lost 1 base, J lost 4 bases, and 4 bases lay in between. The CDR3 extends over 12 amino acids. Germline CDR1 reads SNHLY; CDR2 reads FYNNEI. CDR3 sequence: CASSEGAYGYTF. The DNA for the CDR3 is TGTGCCAGCAGTGAAGGGGCCTATGGCTACACCTTC.

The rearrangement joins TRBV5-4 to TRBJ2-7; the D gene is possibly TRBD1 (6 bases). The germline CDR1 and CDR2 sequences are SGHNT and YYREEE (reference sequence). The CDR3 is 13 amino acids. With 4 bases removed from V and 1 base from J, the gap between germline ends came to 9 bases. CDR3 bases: TGTGCCAGCAGCGCAACAGGGTCCTACGAGCAGTACTTC. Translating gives CASSATGSYEQYF.

The CDR3 spells CASSVRGSRNYEQYF. CDR3 bases: TGTGCCAGCAGCGTTCGAGGGTCTCGGAACTACGAGCAGTACTTC. This chain uses TRBV9 with TRBJ2-7; maybe TRBD2 (5 bases). Trimming pared 2 bases from V and 3 bases from J, leaving 15 bases between. The V gene's germline CDR1 is SGDLS and CDR2 YYNGEE. The CDR3 spans 15 residues.

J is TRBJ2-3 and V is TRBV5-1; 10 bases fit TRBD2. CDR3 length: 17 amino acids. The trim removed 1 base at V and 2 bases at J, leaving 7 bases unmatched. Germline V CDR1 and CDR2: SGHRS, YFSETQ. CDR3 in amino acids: CASSLSVAGGYTDTQYF. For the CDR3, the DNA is TGCGCCAGCAGCTTGTCGGTAGCGGGGGGCTACACAGATACGCAGTATTTT.

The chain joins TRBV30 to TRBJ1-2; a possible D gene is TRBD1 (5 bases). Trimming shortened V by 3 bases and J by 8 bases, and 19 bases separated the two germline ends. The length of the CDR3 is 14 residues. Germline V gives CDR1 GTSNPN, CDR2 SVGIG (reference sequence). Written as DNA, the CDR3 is TGTGCCTGGAGAAGTTTTGCAGGGAGGGGAGGCTACACCTTC. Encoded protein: CAWRSFAGRGGYTF. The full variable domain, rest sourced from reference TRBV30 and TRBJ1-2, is SQTIHQWPATLVQPVGSPLSLECTVEGTSNPNLYWYRQAAGRGLQLLFYSVGIGQISSEVPQNLSASRPQDRQFILSSKKLLLSDSGFYLCAWRSFAGRGGYTFGSGTRLTVV.